This record looks at one TCR beta chain sequence and its context. Its antigen is not known. The V and J ends lost 0 bases and 1 base respectively, with 5 bases between them. The germline CDR1 and CDR2 sequences are SGHNT and YYREEE (reference sequence). This CDR3 has 14 amino acids. This specimen belongs to a study of beta chain features in type 1 diabetes. Expressed TCRB transcripts were sequenced because the isolated RNA had all been reverse transcribed beforehand. The assay was immunoSEQ multiplex PCR, and TCRdb's table has in-frame clones only and misses some. The sample lists a few hundred thousand clones, 9.6% occurring once. Study findings and constraints: Moderate yet significant TCRB CDR3 shortening was seen in Type 1 diabetes patients in all four CD4+ subsets.

The specimen sequenced was central memory CD4+ T cells from blood. The rearrangement links TRBV5-4 to TRBJ1-5; D is possibly TRBD1 (5 bases). This TCR was sampled from a young man with type 1 diabetes. The chain's CDR3 is CASSLEGSNQPQHF. The DNA of the CDR3 is TGTGCCAGCAGCTTGGAGGGGAGCAATCAGCCCCAGCATTTT.